Below, 7 T cell receptor beta chains from the same sample are listed, as sequenced in a study of blood T cell repertoires in COVID-19. TCRdb's table, derived via immunoSEQ multiplex PCR, lists solely in-frame clones and lacks some. The sample shows tens of thousands of clones, around 92% of them seen only once. Specimen: peripheral blood. The receptor set was obtained from a man aged 60 to 69 with acute or convalescent COVID-19.

In its sample, this clone was seen once. V usage is TRBV2 and J usage is TRBJ1-2, with D maybe TRBD1 (6 bases). The CDR3 spans 14 residues. CDR1 is SNHLY, CDR2 FYNNEI, per germline. Trimming took 3 bases from V and 5 from J, leaving 13 bases between them. The CDR3, as DNA: TGTGCCAGCAGTGAGGGGGCCCCGCGATATGGCTACACCTTC. Its translation is CASSEGAPRYGYTF.

J is TRBJ2-7 and V is TRBV29-1; possible D gene TRBD2, 5 bases. This CDR3 spans 12 amino acids. The V gene lost 8 bases and the J gene lost 2 bases, with 13 bases spanning the gap. CDR1 is SQVTM, CDR2 ANQGSEA, per germline. The CDR3 is CSINGDTYEQYF. The CDR3, as DNA: TGCAGCATCAACGGGGATACCTACGAGCAGTACTTC.

V is TRBV24-1 and J is TRBJ2-4; 9 positions match TRBD1. This CDR3 spans 19 amino acids. Looked up from germline, CDR1 is KGHDR and CDR2 is SFDVKD. Trimming cost V 9 bases and J 0 bases; bases outside gene matches: 17. The CDR3 DNA reads TGTGCCACCTTGGGTTTGGGACAGGGAACCCCACTAGCCAAAAACATTCAGTACTTC. This translates into CATLGLGQGTPLAKNIQYF.

This chain links TRBV6-5 with TRBJ2-7, with TRBD1 matching over 8 bases. With V trimmed by 6 bases and J by 4 bases, 11 bases remained unmatched. The CDR3 runs 15 residues. Germline V gene sequence: CDR1 MNHEY, CDR2 SVGAGI. As DNA, the CDR3 is TGTGCCAGCAGCCCGACAGGGGCTAAAAAGTACGAGCAGTACTTC. This translates into CASSPTGAKKYEQYF.

This clone was detected only once. The rearrangement uses TRBV9 and TRBJ1-1; 7 bases fit TRBD1. J gave up 4 bases and V 4 bases, and 4 bases lay outside the gene matches. There are 13 residues in the CDR3. From germline, CDR1 is SGDLS and CDR2 YYNGEE. Here the CDR3 DNA reads TGTGCCAGCAGCTACGGGACAGTCACTGAAGCTTTCTTT. Protein product: CASSYGTVTEAFF.

CDR3 protein: CASSRTSGQAKNIQYF. The DNA for the CDR3 is TGTGCCAGCAGCCGGACTAGCGGCCAAGCCAAAAACATTCAGTACTTC. The V and J genes are TRBV7-9 and TRBJ2-4; 10 bases are a match to TRBD2. The germline gives CDR1 SEHNR, CDR2 FQNEAQ (reference sequence). The CDR3 totals 16 residues. Trimming at V came to 5 bases and at J to 0 bases, leaving 4 bases not matched to a gene.

The chain recombines TRBV6-2 or TRBV6-3 with TRBJ1-5; TRBD1 matches at 9 bases. Germline V gene sequence: CDR1 MNHEY, CDR2 SVGEGT. The length of the CDR3 is 17 residues. After removal of 2 bases from V and 2 bases from J, the junction contained 7 bases not matched to a gene. CDR3 sequence: CASSYELQGAGNQPQHF. DNA of the CDR3: TGTGCCAGCAGTTACGAATTACAGGGGGCGGGCAATCAGCCCCAGCATTTT.